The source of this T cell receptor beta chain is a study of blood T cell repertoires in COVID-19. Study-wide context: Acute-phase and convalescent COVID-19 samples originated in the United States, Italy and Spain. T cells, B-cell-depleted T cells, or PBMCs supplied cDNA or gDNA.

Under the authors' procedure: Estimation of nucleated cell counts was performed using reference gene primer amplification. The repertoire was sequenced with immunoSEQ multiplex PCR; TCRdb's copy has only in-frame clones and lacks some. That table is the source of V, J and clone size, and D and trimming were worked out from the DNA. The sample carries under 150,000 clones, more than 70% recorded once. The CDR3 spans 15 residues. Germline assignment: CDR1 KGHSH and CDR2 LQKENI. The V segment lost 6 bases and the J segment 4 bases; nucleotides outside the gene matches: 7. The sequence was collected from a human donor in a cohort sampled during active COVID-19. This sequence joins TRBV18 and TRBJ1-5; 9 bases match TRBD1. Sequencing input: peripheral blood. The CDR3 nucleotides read TGTGCCAGCTCGAGCGGGACAGGGCTTAATCAGCCCCAGCATTTT. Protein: CASSSGTGLNQPQHF.